The source of this T cell receptor beta chain is a study of graft-versus-host responses after intestinal transplantation. As for the study in general: Every recipient had anti-thymocyte globulin induction and around 3 years of tacrolimus plus steroids.

The table came from immunoSEQ multiplex PCR; TCRdb's copy has only in-frame clones and leaves some out. Altogether 95,000 to 150,000 clones are present, around 95% being singletons, with the ten largest covering more than 2.5%. This clone was seen a few times. Its matching antigen is unknown. The germline V gene has CDR1 SGHVS and CDR2 FQNEAQ. The CDR3 is 16 residues long. V was cut by 1 base and J by 2 bases, with 15 bases left in between. The input for sequencing was unstimulated CD8+ T cells sorted from spleen or lymph node cells, taken before intestinal transplant. The chain employs TRBV7-8 and TRBJ2-7; tentatively, D is TRBD1 (5 bases). The TCR originated in a human donor who received an intestinal transplant. Written as DNA, the CDR3 is TGTGCCAGCAGCTTAGAGGCGCAGGGTACGACCTACGAGCAGTACTTC. It translates to CASSLEAQGTTYEQYF.